This passage covers 22 T cell receptor beta chains from one sample sequenced in a study of blood T cell repertoires in COVID-19. Sequencing was performed with immunoSEQ multiplex PCR; in TCRdb, only in-frame clones are kept and a portion is missing. The table shows about 320,000 clones, with 83% occurring only once. Sequenced input: peripheral blood. The receptors derive from a woman between 45 and 60 years old with acute or convalescent COVID-19.

There are a few counts of this clone. V and J are TRBV30 and TRBJ2-5, with TRBD1 matching over 8 bases. The CDR3 contains 14 residues. J was trimmed by 5 bases and V by 3 bases; bases with no gene match: 8. The germline V gene encodes CDR1 GTSNPN and CDR2 SVGIG (reference sequence). The CDR3 DNA is TGTGCCTGGAGACCGCCAGGGGGCAGGGAGACCCAGTACTTC. Its protein is CAWRPPGGRETQYF.

Details on this clone: Other nucleotide sequences in the sample specify the same CDR3. V and J are TRBV25-1 and TRBJ1-6, with D perhaps TRBD1 (5 bases). V was cut by 8 bases and J by 1 base, with 12 bases left in between. The CDR3 covers 15 residues. Germline CDR1 reads MGHDK; CDR2 reads SYGVNS. The CDR3 nucleotides read TGTGCCAGCCGCCGGGGGGGATCCTATAATTCACCCCTCCACTTT. Translation: CASRRGGSYNSPLHF.

Worth noting for this clone: The same CDR3 is also encoded by other DNA sequences in this sample. The chain recombines TRBV5-1 with TRBJ1-2; no definite D call. The CDR3 length is 14 residues. Per germline, CDR1 SGHRS and CDR2 YFSETQ. V lost 5 bases and J lost 2, with 13 bases in between. Written as DNA, the CDR3 is TGCGCCAGCAGTCTGGGAGGGAACAACTATGGCTACACCTTC. It codes for CASSLGGNNYGYTF.

The chain uses TRBV30 and TRBJ2-7, with D possibly TRBD1 on 5 matching bases. CDR3 length equals 12 residues. V dropped 1 base and J dropped 4 bases, with 8 bases sitting between them. Germline CDR1 GTSNPN, CDR2 SVGIG (reference sequence). CDR3 nucleotides: TGTGCCTGGAGTGGGGGCTCTTACGAGCAGTACTTC. Translated, it gives CAWSGGSYEQYF.

This sequence joins TRBV12-3 or TRBV12-4 and TRBJ1-3; no firm D call. CDR3 length: 12 amino acids. With 7 bases removed from V and 2 bases from J, the gap between germline ends came to 6 bases. The CDR3 coding sequence is TGTGCCAGCACAGAGGCTGGAAACACCATATATTTT. The encoded protein is CASTEAGNTIYF.

The chain recombines TRBV25-1 with TRBJ1-1; 8 bases line up with TRBD1. The CDR3 is made up of 15 amino acids. The V segment lost 6 bases and the J segment 5 bases; nucleotides outside the gene matches: 11. Germline lookup yields CDR1 MGHDK and CDR2 SYGVNS. This CDR3 reads CASRGPQGEGTEAFF. CDR3 coding DNA: TGTGCCAGCAGAGGGCCACAGGGGGAAGGGACTGAAGCTTTCTTT.

This chain links TRBV7-3 with TRBJ2-7; D not certain. This CDR3 is built from 14 residues. Trimming left V 1 base short and J 0 bases short, with 7 bases between. In germline, CDR1 is SGHTA, CDR2 FQGTGA. The CDR3 protein is CASSLNAGSYEQYF. The CDR3 nucleotides are TGTGCCAGCAGCTTAAACGCAGGCTCCTACGAGCAGTACTTC.

The chain uses TRBV7-8 and TRBJ2-3, with D perhaps TRBD2 (7 bases). CDR3 size: 16 residues. V lost 5 bases to trimming and J lost 0 bases, with 15 bases between them. CDR1 and CDR2 (germline): SGHVS, FQNEAQ. As DNA, the CDR3 is TGTGCCAGCAGCGCCCGCGGGGGCCTTAGCACAGATACGCAGTATTTT. Amino acids: CASSARGGLSTDTQYF.

The CDR3 reads CASNSGGTDTQYF. The CDR3, as DNA: TGCGCCAGCAACAGCGGGGGGACGGATACGCAGTATTTT. The chain couples TRBV5-1 to TRBJ2-3, with 9 bases lining up with TRBD2. V was clipped by 6 bases and J by 6 bases; unmatched bases: 5. Germline-derived CDR1 and CDR2 are SGHRS and YFSETQ. The CDR3 sequence is 13 residues long.

V and J are TRBV28 and TRBJ1-2; 9 bases match TRBD1. Per germline, CDR1 MDHEN and CDR2 SYDVKM. J gave up 7 bases and V 1 base, and 7 bases lay outside the gene matches. CDR3 length equals 15 residues. The CDR3 protein is CASSLSQGAWGGYTF. The CDR3 DNA reads as TGTGCCAGCAGTTTATCACAGGGGGCTTGGGGTGGCTACACCTTC.

The chain is built from TRBV7-2 and TRBJ1-5, with D possibly matching TRBD1 (6 bases). The CDR3 runs 15 residues. V was clipped by 0 bases and J by 2 bases, with 8 bases between them. Looked up from germline, CDR1 is SGHTA and CDR2 is FQGNSA. The CDR3 protein is CASSLAGGGNQPQHF. CDR3 bases: TGTGCCAGCAGCTTAGCAGGGGGTGGCAATCAGCCCCAGCATTTT.

This clone was counted a single time. The chain uses TRBV6-2 or TRBV6-3 and TRBJ2-3; D unclear. V gave up 2 bases and J gave up 0 bases, with 12 bases separating them. The germline CDR1 and CDR2 sequences are MNHEY and SVGEGT. The CDR3 is 16 amino acids. CDR3 sequence (DNA): TGTGCCAGCAGTTACAGCATCAGGATCAGCACAGATACGCAGTATTTT. As protein: CASSYSIRISTDTQYF.

The chain has TRBV6-5 and TRBJ2-7; 8 nucleotides agree with TRBD2. V lost 4 bases to trimming and J lost 0 bases; unmatched junction nucleotides: 5. Germline CDR1 reads MNHEY; CDR2 reads SVGAGI. The CDR3 sequence is 15 residues long. The CDR3 reads CASSSAGTSSYEQYF. The CDR3 DNA is TGTGCCAGCAGTTCTGCCGGGACTAGCTCCTACGAGCAGTACTTC.

J is TRBJ2-7 and V is TRBV7-2; the match to TRBD2 covers 11 bases. The germline V gene has CDR1 SGHTA and CDR2 FQGNSA. The CDR3 has 15 residues. The J segment lost 1 base and the V segment lost 4 bases, leaving 3 bases of the junction unmatched. In DNA, the CDR3 is TGTGCCAGCAGCTCCACTAGCGGGAGATCCTACGAGCAGTACTTC. This translates into CASSSTSGRSYEQYF.

This sequence joins TRBV11-2 and TRBJ1-2; a possible D gene is TRBD1 (5 bases). Per germline, CDR1 SGHAT and CDR2 FQNNGV. Trimming removed 3 bases at V and 4 bases at J, with 9 bases between. The CDR3 totals 13 residues. CDR3 amino acids: CASSFSGSYGYTF. As DNA, the CDR3 is TGTGCCAGCAGCTTTTCAGGGTCCTATGGCTACACCTTC.

The chain joins TRBV30 to TRBJ2-7, with 10 bases identical to TRBD1. Trimming removed 0 bases from V and 4 bases from J; junction bases left unmatched: 3. Germline V CDR1 and CDR2: GTSNPN, SVGIG (reference sequence). CDR3 length: 14 residues. The CDR3 DNA is TGTGCCTGGAGTGTGACAGGGGGCCCGTACGAGCAGTACTTC. Protein product: CAWSVTGGPYEQYF. Looking up the rest from reference TRBV30 and TRBJ2-7 gives the full variable domain: SQTIHQWPATLVQPVGSPLSLECTVEGTSNPNLYWYRQAAGRGLQLLFYSVGIGQISSEVPQNLSASRPQDRQFILSSKKLLLSDSGFYLCAWSVTGGPYEQYFGPGTRLTVT.

There are a few counts of this clone. This chain uses TRBV27 with TRBJ2-3; TRBD2 matches at 9 bases. The germline V gene encodes CDR1 MNHEY and CDR2 SMNVEV (reference sequence). With 3 bases clipped from V and 6 bases from J, the junction kept 4 bases outside the gene matches. The CDR3 extends over 14 amino acids. The CDR3 region is CASSFLAGLDTQYF. The CDR3 DNA follows: TGTGCCAGCAGTTTTCTAGCGGGGTTGGATACGCAGTATTTT.

The gene calls are TRBV11-3 and TRBJ2-7; D not resolved. The V end was cut by 3 bases, the J end by 2 bases, with 11 bases between. The CDR3 is 14 amino acids. CDR1 and CDR2 (germline): SGHNT, YENEEA. CDR3 coding DNA: TGTGCCAGCAGCTTCTCAGCGAGTACCTACGAGCAGTACTTC. Its translation is CASSFSASTYEQYF.

V is TRBV5-1 and J is TRBJ1-6; D is perhaps TRBD1 (5 bases). CDR3 length: 15 amino acids. Trimming cost V 3 bases and J 2 bases, with 9 bases left between them. Germline assignment: CDR1 SGHRS and CDR2 YFSETQ. This chain's CDR3 is CASSSREAYNSPLHF. Here the CDR3 DNA reads TGCGCCAGCAGCTCCAGGGAAGCCTATAATTCACCCCTCCACTTT.

The chain joins TRBV5-4 to TRBJ1-1, with D perhaps TRBD1 (5 bases). Germline V gene data show CDR1 as SGHNT and CDR2 as YYREEE (reference sequence). Trimming took off 3 bases at V and 0 bases at J, with 15 bases between the two ends. The CDR3 spans 16 residues. The CDR3 DNA is TGTGCCAGCAGCTCCGGGGGGAGTCAAATGAACACTGAAGCTTTCTTT. It specifies CASSSGGSQMNTEAFF.

V is TRBV3-1 (or the pseudogene TRBV3-2) and J is TRBJ1-1; TRBD1 agrees at 8 bases. V trimming: 1 base; J trimming: 6 bases; junction bases outside the gene matches: 7. CDR1 is LGHDT and CDR2 is YNNKEL in the germline V gene (reference sequence). This CDR3 has 15 amino acids. The CDR3 protein is CASSQVTGGRPEAFF. The CDR3 bases are TGTGCCAGCAGCCAAGTCACAGGGGGGAGACCTGAAGCTTTCTTT.

The chain links TRBV7-2 to TRBJ2-7, with 12 bases matching TRBD2. Germline values: CDR1 SGHTA, CDR2 FQGNSA. After removal of 2 bases from V and 0 bases from J, the junction contained 8 bases not matched to a gene. This CDR3 contains 18 residues. The CDR3 here is CASSLNLAGGVFSYEQYF. Here the CDR3 DNA reads TGTGCCAGCAGCTTAAACCTAGCGGGAGGGGTTTTCTCCTACGAGCAGTACTTC.